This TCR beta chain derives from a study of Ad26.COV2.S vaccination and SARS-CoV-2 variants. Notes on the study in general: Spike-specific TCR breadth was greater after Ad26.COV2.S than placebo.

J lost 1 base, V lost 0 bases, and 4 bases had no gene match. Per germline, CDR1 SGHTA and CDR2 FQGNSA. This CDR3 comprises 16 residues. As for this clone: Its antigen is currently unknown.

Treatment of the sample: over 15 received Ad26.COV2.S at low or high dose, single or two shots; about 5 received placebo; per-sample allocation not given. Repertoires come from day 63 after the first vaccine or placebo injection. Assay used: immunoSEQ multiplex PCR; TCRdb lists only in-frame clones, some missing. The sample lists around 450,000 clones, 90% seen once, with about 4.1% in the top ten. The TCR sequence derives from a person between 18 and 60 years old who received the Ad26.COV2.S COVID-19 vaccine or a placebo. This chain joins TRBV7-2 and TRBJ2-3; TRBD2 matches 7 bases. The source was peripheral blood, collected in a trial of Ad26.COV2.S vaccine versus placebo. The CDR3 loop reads CASSLAGGRGTDTQYF. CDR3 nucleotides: TGTGCCAGCAGCTTAGCGGGAGGGCGGGGCACAGATACGCAGTATTTT.